Each of the 27 T cell receptor beta chains below was sequenced from the same sample in a study of blood T cell repertoires in COVID-19. This table comes from immunoSEQ multiplex PCR, and its TCRdb copy is limited to in-frame clones, with some not included. The table includes about 96,000 clones, 70% to 85% detected once. Sequenced input: peripheral blood. These receptors were collected from a woman in her sixties or seventies with acute or convalescent COVID-19.

This chain links TRBV7-3 with TRBJ1-5; D remains ambiguous. Germline assignment: CDR1 SGHTA and CDR2 FQGTGA. V was trimmed by 7 bases and J by 3 bases, leaving 19 bases between them. This CDR3 spans 16 amino acids. CDR3 DNA: TGTGCCAGCACTCCATGGCCGCCGCCTTTCAATCAGCCCCAGCATTTT. Protein sequence: CASTPWPPPFNQPQHF.

V is TRBV7-2 and J is TRBJ1-2; 8 nucleotides match TRBD1. The CDR3 is 15 residues long. The junction had 9 bases not matched to a gene; V was cut back by 5 bases and J by 4 bases. Germline-derived CDR1 and CDR2 are SGHTA and FQGNSA. The CDR3 protein is CASSLKPGQVYGYTF. DNA for the CDR3: TGTGCCAGCAGCCTCAAGCCGGGACAGGTCTATGGCTACACCTTC.

The chain uses TRBV3-1 (or the pseudogene TRBV3-2) and TRBJ2-1; tentative D call: TRBD1 (5 bases). Germline CDR1 is LGHDT and CDR2 is YNNKEL (reference sequence). The CDR3 has 13 residues. V shed 5 bases and J shed 7 bases, with 12 bases lying between them. The CDR3 DNA sequence: TGTGCCAGCAGCGTAAGGGGCGCAAATGAGCAGTTCTTC. This sequence encodes CASSVRGANEQFF.

This clone came up a few times. The V call is TRBV28, the J call TRBJ2-5; 7 positions match TRBD1. Trimming at V came to 5 bases and at J to 7 bases, leaving 10 bases not matched to a gene. Germline values: CDR1 MDHEN, CDR2 SYDVKM. The CDR3 length is 14 residues. In DNA, the CDR3 is TGTGCCAGCAGTCCGTCTCTAGGGGGCGCGACCCAGTACTTC. It codes for CASSPSLGGATQYF.

This sequence joins TRBV6-5 and TRBJ1-1; TRBD1 is a possible D gene (5 bases). CDR3 length equals 15 residues. V lost 5 bases to trimming and J lost 6 bases, with 19 bases between them. Germline CDR1 and CDR2: MNHEY and SVGAGI. CDR3 loop: CASSPRGGRIAEAFF. As DNA, the CDR3 is TGTGCCAGCAGTCCTCGGGGGGGGAGGATTGCTGAAGCTTTCTTT.

This clone has just one count. This chain links TRBV18 with TRBJ1-3; TRBD1 matches 9 bases. V lost 5 bases, J lost 2 bases, and 4 bases stayed unmatched. CDR1 is KGHSH, CDR2 LQKENI, per germline. This CDR3 spans 15 amino acids. The CDR3 here is CASSTGGRTGNTIYF. Written as DNA, the CDR3 is TGTGCCAGCTCAACAGGGGGCCGGACTGGAAACACCATATATTTT.

The chain has TRBV19 and TRBJ1-5; maybe TRBD1 (5 bases). The CDR3 has 13 residues. Germline V lookup: CDR1 LNHDA, CDR2 SQIVND (reference sequence). The germline V and J ends were trimmed by 7 bases and 5 bases, with 12 bases remaining between them. The DNA for the CDR3 is TGTGCCAGTAATCAGGTAGGGGATCAGCCCCAGCATTTT. Its translation: CASNQVGDQPQHF.

The rearrangement joins TRBV28 to TRBJ1-1; D is unresolved. This CDR3 is 15 amino acids long. V was trimmed by 5 bases and J by 4 bases, leaving 17 bases between them. Germline assignment: CDR1 MDHEN and CDR2 SYDVKM. CDR3 DNA: TGTGCCAGCAGTCCACTGCGGTTGTACGGCACTGAAGCTTTCTTT. This sequence encodes CASSPLRLYGTEAFF.

The table lists this clone with a count of one. V usage is TRBV12-3 or TRBV12-4 and J usage is TRBJ2-7, with D perhaps matching TRBD1 (5 bases). The germline V and J ends were trimmed by 3 bases and 4 bases, with 10 bases remaining between them. The CDR3 length is 13 residues. DNA of the CDR3: TGTGCCAGCAGTTTTGGGGCTAGGTACGAGCAGTACTTC. As protein: CASSFGARYEQYF.

The chain recombines TRBV6-5 with TRBJ1-6; D is uncertain. Germline loops: CDR1 MNHEY, CDR2 SVGAGI. CDR3 length equals 12 residues. Trimming took 10 bases from V and 9 from J, leaving 13 bases between them. The CDR3 region is CATSQEGSPLHF. In DNA form, the CDR3 reads TGTGCCACGTCCCAGGAAGGTTCACCCCTCCACTTT.

The rearrangement joins TRBV19 to TRBJ1-1; 7 bases agree with TRBD1. The germline V gene has CDR1 LNHDA and CDR2 SQIVND (reference sequence). This CDR3 region has 14 residues. J gave up 4 bases and V 6 bases, and 8 bases lay outside the gene matches. The CDR3 sequence is CASRGFDRATEAFF. CDR3 coding DNA: TGTGCCAGTAGGGGGTTTGACAGGGCCACTGAAGCTTTCTTT.

In its sample, this clone was seen once. V and J are TRBV7-9 and TRBJ1-1, with 8 bases lining up with TRBD1. After removal of 2 bases from V and 5 bases from J, the junction contained 7 bases not matched to a gene. This CDR3 spans 15 amino acids. Germline CDR1 reads SEHNR; CDR2 reads FQNEAQ (reference sequence). The CDR3 bases are TGTGCCAGCAGCTTAACCGGGACAGGCAGGACTGAAGCTTTCTTT. This codes for CASSLTGTGRTEAFF.

V is TRBV7-2 and J is TRBJ1-2; TRBD1 agrees at 12 bases. V gave up 2 bases and J gave up 8 bases; unmatched junction bases: 6. Germline V gene lookup returns CDR1 SGHTA and CDR2 FQGNSA. This CDR3 contains 15 residues. CDR3 in amino acids: CASSLMGQGARGYTF. The DNA for the CDR3 is TGTGCCAGCAGCTTAATGGGACAGGGGGCGCGGGGCTACACCTTC.

V and J are TRBV5-1 and TRBJ2-5, with 8 nucleotides matching TRBD1. The junction had 2 bases not matched to a gene; V was cut back by 0 bases and J by 4 bases. This CDR3 spans 14 amino acids. Germline CDR1 reads SGHRS; CDR2 reads YFSETQ. The CDR3 region is CASSLGQGRETQYF. The DNA of the CDR3 is TGCGCCAGCAGCTTGGGACAGGGGAGAGAGACCCAGTACTTC.

CDR3 in amino acids: CASSLLSGGYLWFF. The CDR3 nucleotides read TGCGCCAGCAGCTTGCTTAGCGGGGGCTATCTCTGGTTCTTC. V usage is TRBV5-1 and J usage is TRBJ2-1; 9 bases are shared with TRBD2. CDR1 and CDR2 from the germline V gene are SGHRS and YFSETQ. The CDR3 totals 14 residues. The ends lost 1 base at V and 15 bases at J; junction bases unmatched: 11.

The CDR3 spells CASSLRTGRYNSPLHF. DNA of the CDR3: TGTGCCAGCAGCTTACGTACAGGTCGATATAATTCACCCCTCCACTTT. V is TRBV13 and J is TRBJ1-6, with TRBD1 as a possible D gene (5 bases). The CDR3 length is 16 residues. V gave up 2 bases and J gave up 4 bases, with 12 bases separating them. From germline, CDR1 is PRHDT and CDR2 FYEKMQ (reference sequence). Based on the CDR3 plus reference TRBV13 and TRBJ1-6, the full variable domain is AAGVIQSPRHLIKEKRETATLKCYPIPRHDTVYWYQQGPGQDPQFLISFYEKMQSDKGSIPDRFSAQQFSDYHSELNMSSLELGDSALYFCASSLRTGRYNSPLHFGNGTRLTVT.

J is TRBJ1-2 and V is TRBV28; D not certain. The CDR3 sequence is 13 residues long. CDR1 and CDR2 from the germline V gene are MDHEN and SYDVKM. Trimming cost V 6 bases and J 4 bases, with 12 bases left between them. CDR3 nucleotide sequence: TGTGCCAGCAGACATACACATGGCTATGGCTACACCTTC. It encodes CASRHTHGYGYTF.

Only one count was recorded for this clone. The rearrangement uses TRBV29-1 and TRBJ1-1; the D gene is possibly TRBD1 (5 bases). The CDR3 consists of 12 residues. Trimming took off 6 bases at V and 4 bases at J, with 12 bases between the two ends. Germline assignment: CDR1 SQVTM and CDR2 ANQGSEA. The CDR3 DNA follows: TGCAGCGTAGGGGTAACGGGCACTGAAGCTTTCTTT. Amino acids: CSVGVTGTEAFF.

The chain carries TRBV6-5 and TRBJ1-2; D might be TRBD1 (6 bases). The CDR3 is made up of 14 amino acids. Germline V lookup: CDR1 MNHEY, CDR2 SVGAGI. Deletions cut 7 bases from V and 6 bases from J, with 18 bases between. The CDR3, as DNA: TGTGCCAGCACCCTGAGGGGGGGCGCAAATGGCTACACCTTC. It encodes CASTLRGGANGYTF.

The J gene is TRBJ2-7, the V gene TRBV7-9; TRBD2 is a possible D gene (7 bases). CDR1 is SEHNR, CDR2 FQNEAQ, per germline (reference sequence). CDR3 length equals 16 residues. Trimming took off 5 bases at V and 6 bases at J, with 23 bases between the two ends. The CDR3 loop is CASSPRRGTLLLEQYF. DNA for the CDR3: TGTGCCAGCAGCCCCCGGCGGGGGACACTCTTACTCGAGCAGTACTTC.

The chain has TRBV5-1 and TRBJ2-2, with D possibly being TRBD2 (6 bases). V lost 2 bases, J lost 5 bases, and 13 bases lay in between. CDR1 SGHRS and CDR2 YFSETQ come from the germline V gene. This CDR3 contains 15 residues. CDR3 sequence reads: CASSFGEARTGELFF. The CDR3 DNA reads TGCGCCAGCAGCTTCGGGGAGGCGCGGACCGGGGAGCTGTTTTTT.

The V and J genes are TRBV7-9 and TRBJ1-4, with 7 bases matching TRBD1. The CDR3 is made up of 18 amino acids. Trimming took 4 bases from V and 4 from J; bases not matched to a gene: 15. The germline V gene encodes CDR1 SEHNR and CDR2 FQNEAQ (reference sequence). CDR3 amino acids: CASSYLLNWDRSNEKLFF. DNA for the CDR3: TGTGCCAGCAGCTACCTGCTAAACTGGGACAGAAGTAATGAAAAACTGTTTTTT.

The chain employs TRBV9 and TRBJ2-5; tentatively, D is TRBD2 (6 bases). Germline V gene data show CDR1 as SGDLS and CDR2 as YYNGEE. Trimming removed 3 bases from V and 5 bases from J, with 17 bases in between. The CDR3 length is 15 residues. The CDR3 region is CASSGGLYGRETQYF. The CDR3 DNA reads TGTGCCAGCAGCGGGGGACTCTATGGGAGGGAGACCCAGTACTTC.

The chain joins TRBV12-5 to TRBJ1-1, with 10 bases fitting TRBD1. The V gene end was trimmed by 5 bases and the J gene end by 2 bases; junction bases not matched to a gene: 8. From germline, CDR1 is LGHNT and CDR2 FRNRAP. The CDR3 is 16 amino acids. The CDR3 DNA follows: TGTGCTAGTGGTCTCTGGACAGGGGGGTTCAACACTGAAGCTTTCTTT. Translation gives CASGLWTGGFNTEAFF.

V gene TRBV11-3 combines with J gene TRBJ2-5; D is perhaps TRBD1 (7 bases). V lost 1 base to trimming and J lost 2 bases, with 11 bases between them. Per the germline V gene, CDR1 is SGHNT and CDR2 is YENEEA. CDR3 size: 15 residues. In nucleotides, the CDR3 is TGTGCCAGCAGCTTAGTGACAGGGACTCAAGAGACCCAGTACTTC. Its translation is CASSLVTGTQETQYF.

The chain is built from TRBV13 and TRBJ2-7, with D unresolved. Germline V CDR1 and CDR2: PRHDT, FYEKMQ (reference sequence). The CDR3 length is 14 residues. Trimming cost V 1 base and J 3 bases, with 10 bases left between them. CDR3 region: CASSLVAEGYEQYF. The CDR3, as DNA: TGTGCCAGCAGCTTAGTAGCTGAAGGCTACGAGCAGTACTTC.

This clone was observed once. This chain joins TRBV4-1 and TRBJ2-5; D gene unclear. Germline-derived CDR1 and CDR2 are MGHRA and YSYEKL. This CDR3 spans 12 amino acids. Trimming cost V 3 bases and J 5 bases, with 7 bases left between them. The CDR3 region has the DNA TGCGCCAGCAGCCAGGCTCATGAGACCCAGTACTTC. Translation: CASSQAHETQYF.